This TCR beta chain was documented in a study of identical twins (dated by TCRdb to about 2016). Regarding the complete study: To test whether fetal clonotypes persist, the study used deep sequencing on TCR alpha and beta repertoires from monozygotic twins, unrelated adults of various ages, and cord blood. To rule out contamination, replicate twin experiments were performed at different times with different library preparation protocols.

Turning to this clonotype: The clone's antigen remains unknown. Base quality data are lacking; no much larger clone is found one base away.

Broader findings and caveats from the paper: Recombination models systematically underestimated out-of-frame TCR alpha sharing in monozygotic twins but agreed with sharing between unrelated individuals. Because the same donors could not be followed over many years, conclusions were based on cross-sectional statistical analysis. Out-of-frame TCR alpha sequences shared between twins showed an excess of low generation-probability sequences compared with coincidental sharing between unrelated individuals. Fewer insertions were carried by abundant cord blood beta clonotypes; a weaker similar trend was observed in young adult naive repertoires, while no such trend was observed in memory repertoires. In beta out-of-frame sequences, excess twin sharing was weaker, because having fewer shared sequences lowered the signal-to-noise ratio. Zero-insertion analyses could be partly confounded by invariant T cells such as MAIT and iNKT, although diverse VJ usage argued against such confounding for most clonotypes.

Library construction relied on 5' RACE. Sequencing was carried out with an Illumina HiSeq 2000. A universal primer binding site was introduced by template switching, and a unique molecular identifier was present in the final cDNA, enabling accurate counting of TCR cDNA molecules. Specific primers in the conserved constant-segment region were used to synthesize first-strand cDNA for the TCR alpha and beta chains. To control for contamination, every cDNA library carried two barcodes: a SMART-Mk sample barcode plus Illumina barcodes. Two successive PCR steps introduced TruSeq adapter sequences along with Illumina sample barcodes. The TCR alpha and beta cDNA libraries were sequenced on the Illumina HiSeq platform using custom primers. On the study's bioinformatics: MiGEC was used to process raw reads and extract unique molecular identifiers, and MiXCR was used to find CDR3 positions. For each individual, recombination models were inferred using an EM algorithm with the repgenHMM and IGoR tools. The tcR package in R was used for shared clonotype analysis, with sharing normalized by the product of cloneset sizes. To study raw recombination free of thymic and clonal selection effects, out-of-frame nonproductive sequences were analyzed. The public reads were run again by TCRdb, first through fastp at Q25 and then through MiXCR, and only productive beta chains were kept. All rows with the same CDR3 protein become a single entry with the most common DNA and genes. TCRdb assigned the V and J calls; the authors' analysis was not used. The sample profile shows some 600,000 distinct CDR3 sequences; 7.1% of them were found once. The ten largest account for 1.6% of the sample.

Every donor in the study was a healthy Caucasian. The twin cohort consisted of three pairs of female monozygotic twins, all aged about 18 to 30 years. The RNA used for TCR libraries was isolated from peripheral blood mononuclear cells. According to the germline V gene, CDR1 reads KGHDR and CDR2 reads SFDVKD. Trimming removed 4 bases from V and 4 bases from J, leaving 10 bases between the germline ends. Reading from cysteine to phenylalanine, the CDR3 counts 14 amino acids. Only the CDR3 DNA is retained, 42 bases long and in frame from the first base. The sample also formed part of further work on yellow fever vaccine responses in identical twins. As that second study puts it: According to the authors, in identical twins the way T cells responded to vaccination appeared partly convergent and partly personalized. In identical twins, the study followed T cell clones that responded to the vaccine with precision.

Here the chain combines TRBV24-1 and TRBJ1-5, with a weak D call of TRBD1 (6 bases match). This TCR derives from a woman younger than 35 in good health. The sequencing input was PBMCs. The nucleotide sequence reads as follows: TGTGCCACCAGTGACCGAACAGGGAATCAGCCCCAGCATTTT. This codes for CATSDRTGNQPQHF.